Listed here are 17 T cell receptor beta chains from one sample, sequenced in a study of follicular helper T cells after annual influenza vaccination. The time point here: 2014-2015 season, 7 days after vaccination. The data were produced by immunoSEQ multiplex PCR, yet TCRdb's version contains in-frame clones alone and is incomplete. The table lists roughly 15,000 clones, approximately 84% of them singletons. Here the sequenced sample was CXCR5+ CD38- circulating T follicular helper cells from blood, taken 7 days after influenza vaccination. The subset: circulating Tfh, non-naive CD4+CXCR5+PD-1+ (ICOS+CD38+ or ICOS-CD38-). The receptors were sampled from an adult who received the influenza vaccine.

The rearrangement uses TRBV19 and TRBJ1-5, with 8 bases aligning to TRBD1. Germline V lookup: CDR1 LNHDA, CDR2 SQIVND (reference sequence). The CDR3 is made up of 17 amino acids. Germline trimming cut 0 bases from V and 0 bases from J; bases unmatched to any gene: 4. The CDR3 sequence is CASSIDRGPYSNQPQHF. Written as DNA, the CDR3 is TGTGCCAGTAGTATAGACAGGGGGCCCTATAGCAATCAGCCCCAGCATTTT.

V usage is TRBV14 and J usage is TRBJ2-5; 8 nucleotides align to TRBD2. The CDR3 contains 17 residues. V shed 4 bases and J 1 base; nucleotides not matched to a gene: 11. CDR1 and CDR2 (germline): SGHDN, FVKESK. The CDR3 DNA reads as TGTGCCAGCAGCCCCCGAGGGCGGGGGGCACTCCAAGAGACCCAGTACTTC. Translation gives CASSPRGRGALQETQYF.

V and J are TRBV6-1 and TRBJ1-2; the D gene is possibly TRBD1 (5 bases). Deletions cut 4 bases from V and 3 bases from J, with 9 bases between. The CDR3 is made up of 13 amino acids. Per germline, CDR1 MNHNS and CDR2 SASEGT. CDR3 coding DNA: TGTGCCAGCAGTGTGTCCAGGGACTATGGCTACACCTTC. It is translated as CASSVSRDYGYTF.

The chain employs TRBV18 and TRBJ1-2, with 9 bases lining up with TRBD1. Germline CDR1 KGHSH, CDR2 LQKENI. J was trimmed by 3 bases and V by 3 bases; bases with no gene match: 11. The CDR3 contains 17 residues. CDR3: CASSPQTGGAGDYGYTF. The CDR3 nucleotides are TGTGCCAGCTCACCGCAAACAGGGGGCGCCGGTGACTATGGCTACACCTTC.

This clone was seen more than once but under ten times. The rearrangement uses TRBV5-4 and TRBJ2-1; 8 bases are shared with TRBD2. V lost 1 base and J lost 3; bases outside the gene matches: 3. This CDR3 has 15 amino acids. Per germline, CDR1 SGHNT and CDR2 YYREEE (reference sequence). DNA of the CDR3: TGTGCCAGCAGCTTGTCGGGGGGGTTCTACAATGAGCAGTTCTTC. Encoded protein: CASSLSGGFYNEQFF. The full variable domain, completed using reference TRBV5-4 and TRBJ2-1, is ETGVTQSPTHLIKTRGQQVTLRCSSQSGHNTVSWYQQALGQGPQFIFQYYREEENGRGNFPPRFSGLQFPNYSSELNVNALELDDSALYLCASSLSGGFYNEQFFGPGTRLTVL.

This chain joins TRBV13 and TRBJ2-1; 8 nucleotides align to TRBD1. The CDR3 totals 15 residues. J gave up 8 bases and V 5 bases, and 11 bases lay outside the gene matches. In germline, CDR1 is PRHDT, CDR2 FYEKMQ (reference sequence). DNA of the CDR3: TGTGCCAGCAGCCTATATGGACAGGGTAGGGATGAGCAGTTCTTC. Translation: CASSLYGQGRDEQFF.

This rearrangement joins TRBV9 to TRBJ2-5; D might be TRBD1 (6 bases). V lost 3 bases and J lost 6, with 15 bases in between. Germline CDR1 and CDR2: SGDLS and YYNGEE. The CDR3 length is 14 residues. The CDR3 sequence is CASSDFRGGKTQYF. The CDR3 DNA reads TGTGCCAGCAGCGACTTCAGGGGCGGAAAGACCCAGTACTTC.

This clone was picked up a small number of times. The V and J genes are TRBV5-1 and TRBJ2-1, with TRBD2 matching over 12 bases. CDR1 and CDR2 from the germline V gene are SGHRS and YFSETQ. Unmatched junction bases numbered 3, after V lost 4 bases and J lost 10 bases. The CDR3 covers 13 residues. The DNA for the CDR3 is TGCGCCAGCAGCACTGGACTAGCGGGAGAGCAGTTCTTC. It codes for CASSTGLAGEQFF.

The chain combines TRBV7-2 with TRBJ1-5, with 7 bases identical to TRBD1. Germline V CDR1 and CDR2: SGHTA, FQGNSA. Unmatched junction bases numbered 11, after V lost 6 bases and J lost 6 bases. The CDR3 totals 15 residues. CDR3 amino acids: CASSPRTGEGQPQHF. The DNA of the CDR3 is TGTGCCAGCAGTCCGAGAACAGGGGAAGGTCAGCCCCAGCATTTT. The complete variable domain, with remaining parts taken from reference TRBV7-2 and TRBJ1-5, reads GAGVSQSPSNKVTEKGKDVELRCDPISGHTALYWYRQSLGQGLEFLIYFQGNSAPDKSGLPSDRFSAERTGGSVSTLTIQRTQQEDSAVYLCASSPRTGEGQPQHFGDGTRLSIL.

This rearrangement joins TRBV6-5 to TRBJ1-6; 8 nucleotides match TRBD1. Trimming cost V 5 bases and J 6 bases; bases outside gene matches: 6. This CDR3 has 15 amino acids. Per the germline V gene, CDR1 is MNHEY and CDR2 is SVGAGI. The CDR3 region has the DNA TGTGCCAGCAGTCAGATAGACAGGGGTAATTCACCCCTCCACTTT. Translation gives CASSQIDRGNSPLHF.

The genes are TRBV7-2 and TRBJ2-7, with 8 bases aligning to TRBD1. Germline trimming cut 5 bases from V and 0 bases from J; bases unmatched to any gene: 6. The CDR3 contains 15 residues. CDR1 is SGHTA, CDR2 FQGNSA, per germline. CDR3 coding DNA: TGTGCCAGCAGCCCACGACAGGGGAGCTCCTACGAGCAGTACTTC. This codes for CASSPRQGSSYEQYF.

This clone was counted a few times. J is TRBJ2-7 and V is TRBV30; D is possibly TRBD2 (6 bases). This CDR3 has 13 residues. The germline V and J ends were trimmed by 3 bases and 6 bases, with 15 bases remaining between them. The germline gives CDR1 GTSNPN, CDR2 SVGIG (reference sequence). The CDR3 is CAWRPNRDFEQYF. The CDR3, as DNA: TGTGCCTGGAGACCTAACCGGGACTTCGAGCAGTACTTC. The whole variable domain, remainder taken from reference TRBV30 and TRBJ2-7, is SQTIHQWPATLVQPVGSPLSLECTVEGTSNPNLYWYRQAAGRGLQLLFYSVGIGQISSEVPQNLSASRPQDRQFILSSKKLLLSDSGFYLCAWRPNRDFEQYFGPGTRLTVT.

The chain employs TRBV19 and TRBJ2-2; TRBD1 aligns across 9 bases. V gave up 4 bases and J gave up 2 bases; unmatched junction bases: 2. This CDR3 is built from 15 residues. CDR1 and CDR2 (germline): LNHDA, SQIVND (reference sequence). Here the CDR3 reads CASSKDRGNTGELFF. The DNA for the CDR3 is TGTGCCAGTAGTAAGGACAGGGGCAACACCGGGGAGCTGTTTTTT.

The chain employs TRBV30 and TRBJ2-3; 12 positions match TRBD2. The CDR3 length is 15 residues. CDR1 GTSNPN and CDR2 SVGIG come from the germline V gene (reference sequence). V was clipped by 3 bases and J by 10 bases; unmatched bases: 11. For the CDR3, the DNA is TGTGCCTGGAGACCTAGACTAGCGGGGGTATTACCGCAGTATTTT. Its translation is CAWRPRLAGVLPQYF.

This clone was seen once. The chain is built from TRBV11-2 and TRBJ1-2, with a tentative D call TRBD1 (5 bases). The CDR3 totals 14 residues. Looked up from germline, CDR1 is SGHAT and CDR2 is FQNNGV. V lost 7 bases to trimming and J lost 2 bases, with 14 bases between them. The CDR3 is CASTSTQGNYGYTF. CDR3 DNA sequence: TGTGCCAGCACCTCAACCCAGGGAAACTATGGCTACACCTTC.

V and J are TRBV10-3 and TRBJ2-7; tentative D call: TRBD2 (6 bases). The CDR3 has 14 amino acids. The V gene's germline CDR1 is ENHRY and CDR2 SYGVKD. The V and J ends lost 6 bases and 4 bases respectively, with 16 bases between them. CDR3 in amino acids: CAISPGTQIYEQYF. In DNA, the CDR3 is TGTGCCATCAGCCCCGGGACTCAGATTTACGAGCAGTACTTC.

This clone was observed a single time. This same CDR3 is encoded by further DNA sequences in the sample. The chain's CDR3 is CASSFDRDETQYF. The CDR3 coding sequence is TGTGCCAGCAGCTTTGACAGGGACGAGACCCAGTACTTC. The chain couples TRBV11-2 to TRBJ2-5, with 7 bases lining up with TRBD1. V shed 3 bases, J shed 5 bases, and the junction held 3 bases outside the gene matches. Germline V CDR1 and CDR2: SGHAT, FQNNGV. CDR3 length equals 13 residues.